Following are 9 T cell receptor beta chains from one sample sequenced in a study of CD8 T cells in ankylosing spondylitis. Study results and caveats: Roughly eight highly homologous variants formed a TCR beta motif that appeared characteristic of ankylosing spondylitis blood.

A single record per CDR3 protein comes from TCRdb applying MiXCR to the 5' RACE reads. This repertoire shows around 450,000 distinct CDR3 sequences, about 25% found once; its top ten account for roughly 0.9%. Antigens of these TCRs are unknown. Sequenced input: blood, either unsorted or a sorted T cell fraction (not recorded which). These receptors were collected from a male donor with ankylosing spondylitis.

The V gene is TRBV12-3 or TRBV12-4, the J gene TRBJ2-2, with D possibly TRBD2 on 7 matching bases. The CDR3 has 17 residues. Trimming removed 3 bases from V and 5 bases from J, with 19 bases in between. CDR3 protein: CASSFSGGANPTGELFF. Written as DNA, the CDR3 is TGTGCCAGCAGTTTCAGTGGGGGGGCGAACCCGACCGGGGAGCTGTTTTTT.

The rearrangement joins TRBV7-6 to TRBJ2-6; D perhaps matches TRBD1 (6 bases). The CDR3 covers 18 residues. Trimming shortened V by 4 bases and J by 2 bases, and 18 bases separated the two germline ends. CDR1 and CDR2 (germline): SGHVS, FNYEAQ. CDR3 coding DNA: TGTGCCAGCAGCTCCGGTACAGGGTCCCTAACTGGGGCCAACGTCCTGACTTTC. It is translated as CASSSGTGSLTGANVLTF.

This clonotype turned up a few times. The CDR3 spells CASSPSDLIYNEQFF. CDR3 in DNA: TGTGCCAGCAGCCCATCGGACTTGATATACAATGAGCAGTTCTTC. This chain links TRBV9 with TRBJ2-1, with a weak D call TRBD2 (5 bases). The CDR3 consists of 15 residues. Germline CDR1 and CDR2: SGDLS and YYNGEE. V lost 4 bases to trimming and J lost 4 bases, with 15 bases between them.

The chain is built from TRBV15 and TRBJ2-2, with a weak D call TRBD2 (6 bases). Looked up from germline, CDR1 is LNHNV and CDR2 is YYDKDF (reference sequence). This CDR3 has 15 amino acids. The ends were cut back, 0 bases at V and 5 bases at J, with 10 bases in the middle. The CDR3 loop reads CATSRESGLTGELFF. The CDR3, as DNA: TGTGCCACCAGCAGAGAAAGCGGGTTGACCGGGGAGCTGTTTTTT.

The V and J genes are TRBV5-1 and TRBJ2-7; the match to TRBD1 covers 10 bases. This CDR3 is built from 15 residues. With V trimmed by 4 bases and J by 0 bases, 4 bases remained unmatched. Germline V gene data show CDR1 as SGHRS and CDR2 as YFSETQ. This CDR3 is CASSGGTGDSYEQYV. The CDR3 DNA follows: TGCGCCAGCAGCGGGGGGACAGGGGACTCCTACGAGCAGTACGTC.

This clonotype was seen at least ten times. The J gene is TRBJ1-4, the V gene TRBV20-1; D call uncertain. The CDR3 consists of 11 residues. V lost 8 bases to trimming and J lost 4 bases, with 8 bases between them. CDR1 is DFQATT and CDR2 is SNEGSKA in the germline V gene (reference sequence). The CDR3 nucleotides are TGCAGTCCAGCCCGTAATGAAAAACTGTTTTTT. Translation: CSPARNEKLFF.

This clonotype was seen only a few times. The genes are TRBV20-1 and TRBJ2-1, with D perhaps given as TRBD1 or TRBD2 (5 bases each). Germline loops: CDR1 DFQATT, CDR2 SNEGSKA (reference sequence). The CDR3 totals 14 residues. V lost 6 bases to trimming and J lost 4 bases, with 16 bases between them. This CDR3 reads CSAAGARIYNEQFF. The CDR3 DNA sequence: TGCAGTGCGGCCGGGGCCAGGATTTACAATGAGCAGTTCTTC.

This clonotype was seen once. The rearrangement uses TRBV11-2 and TRBJ2-3, with 8 positions matching TRBD2. The V gene end was trimmed by 2 bases and the J gene end by 4 bases; junction bases not matched to a gene: 11. CDR3 length: 17 amino acids. Germline V gene sequence: CDR1 SGHAT, CDR2 FQNNGV. CDR3 sequence (DNA): TGTGCCAGCAGCTTAACGGGGGGGCAGGTCGCCGCAGATACGCAGTATTTT. Its protein is CASSLTGGQVAADTQYF.

This clonotype occurred a few times. This chain uses TRBV27 with TRBJ1-5; D call uncertain. The CDR3 runs to 15 residues. Germline loops: CDR1 MNHEY, CDR2 SMNVEV (reference sequence). Trimming took off 2 bases at V and 3 bases at J, with 11 bases between the two ends. As DNA, the CDR3 is TGTGCCAGCAGTTTAGTTTCGGTACTCAATCAGCCCCAGCATTTT. The encoded protein is CASSLVSVLNQPQHF.